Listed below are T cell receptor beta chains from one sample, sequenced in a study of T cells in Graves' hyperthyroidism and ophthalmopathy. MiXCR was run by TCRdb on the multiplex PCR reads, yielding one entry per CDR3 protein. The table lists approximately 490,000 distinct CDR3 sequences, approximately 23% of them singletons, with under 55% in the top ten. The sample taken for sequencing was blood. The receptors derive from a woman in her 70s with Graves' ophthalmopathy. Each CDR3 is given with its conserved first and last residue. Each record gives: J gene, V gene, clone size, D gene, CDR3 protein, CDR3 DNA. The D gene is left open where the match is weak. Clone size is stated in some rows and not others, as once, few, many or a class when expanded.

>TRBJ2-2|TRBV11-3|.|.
CASSYVLADETGELFF
TGTGCCAGCAGCTACGTGCTAGCTGATGAAACCGGGGAGCTGTTTTTT
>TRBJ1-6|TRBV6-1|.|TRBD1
CASSAPGQGYSPLHF
TGTGCCAGCAGTGCCCCGGGACAGGGGTATTCACCCCTCCACTTT
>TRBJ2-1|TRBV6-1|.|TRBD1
CASSLQGVYEQFF
TGTGCCAGCAGCCTACAGGGGGTATACGAGCAGTTCTTC
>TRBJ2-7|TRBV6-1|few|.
CASSNVRGYEQYF
TGTGCCAGCAGCAACGTCAGGGGTTACGAGCAGTACTTC
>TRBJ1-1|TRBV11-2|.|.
CASSPRWGPGTEAFF
TGTGCCAGCAGCCCCAGATGGGGGCCGGGCACTGAAGCTTTCTTT
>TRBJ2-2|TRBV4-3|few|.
CASSRMSGSDTGELFF
TGCGCCAGCAGCCGGATGTCAGGTTCCGACACCGGGGAGCTGTTTTTT
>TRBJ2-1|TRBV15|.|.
CATSRESFSVSAYNEQFF
TGTGCCACCAGCAGAGAATCGTTCTCGGTCTCTGCGTACAATGAGCAGTTCTTC
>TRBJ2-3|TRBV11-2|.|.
CASSLAMTGTQYF
TGTGCCAGCAGCTTAGCGATGACAGGTACGCAGTATTTT
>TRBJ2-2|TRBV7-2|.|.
CASSPAFITGELFF
TGTGCCAGCAGCCCTGCCTTTATCACCGGGGAGCTGTTTTTT
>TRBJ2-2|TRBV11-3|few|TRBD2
CASSLDRGSTGELFF
TGTGCCAGCAGCTTAGATCGCGGGAGCACCGGGGAGCTGTTTTTT
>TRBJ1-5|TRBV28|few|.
CASSLDIGDQPQHF
TGTGCCAGCAGTTTGGATATAGGGGATCAGCCCCAGCATTTT
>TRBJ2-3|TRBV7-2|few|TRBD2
CASGGGRALDTQYF
TGTGCCAGCGGAGGCGGGAGGGCCTTAGATACGCAGTATTTT
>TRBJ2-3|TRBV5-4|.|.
CASSLEGQGVDTQYF
TGTGCCAGCAGCTTGGAGGGGCAGGGCGTAGATACGCAGTATTTT
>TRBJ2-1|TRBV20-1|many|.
CSARVPTANEQFF
TGCAGTGCTAGAGTCCCTACGGCCAATGAGCAGTTCTTC
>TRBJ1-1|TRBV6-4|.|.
CASSEWGGSTEAFF
TGTGCCAGCAGTGAGTGGGGGGGTAGCACTGAAGCTTTCTTT
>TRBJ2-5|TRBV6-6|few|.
CASSYSNVGTQYF
TGTGCCAGCAGTTACTCGAACGTAGGGACCCAGTACTTC
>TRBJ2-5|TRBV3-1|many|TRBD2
CASSQGLLAGAQETQYF
TGTGCCAGCAGCCAAGGCTTGTTAGCGGGAGCCCAAGAGACCCAGTACTTC
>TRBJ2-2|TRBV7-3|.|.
CASSLTASFDFGELFF
TGTGCCAGCAGCTTAACAGCCTCCTTCGACTTCGGGGAGCTGTTTTTT
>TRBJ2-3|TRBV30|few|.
CAWRRGSPGSDTQYF
TGTGCCTGGAGAAGGGGGAGTCCCGGGTCCGATACGCAGTATTTT
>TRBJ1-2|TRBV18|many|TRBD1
CASSPDRGLGYTF
TGTGCCAGCTCACCGGACAGGGGGTTGGGCTACACCTTC
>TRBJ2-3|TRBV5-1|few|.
CASSFQGGFTDTQYF
TGCGCCAGCAGCTTCCAGGGAGGTTTCACAGATACGCAGTATTTT
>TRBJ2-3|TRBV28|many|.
CASSLLTGSKTDTQYF
TGTGCCAGCAGTTTATTAACAGGCTCAAAGACAGATACGCAGTATTTT
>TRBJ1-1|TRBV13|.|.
CASSPEGIPPPTEAFF
TGTGCCAGCAGCCCGGAGGGAATCCCCCCGCCAACTGAAGCTTTCTTT
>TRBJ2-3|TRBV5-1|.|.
CASSSNLPADTQYF
TGCGCCAGCAGCTCCAACTTGCCGGCGGATACGCAGTATTTT
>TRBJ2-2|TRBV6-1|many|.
CASSSPGSGPGELFF
TGTGCCAGCAGTTCACCGGGTTCCGGTCCCGGGGAGCTGTTTTTT
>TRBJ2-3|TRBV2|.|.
CASKPTATDTQYF
TGTGCCAGCAAACCGACAGCTACAGATACGCAGTATTTT
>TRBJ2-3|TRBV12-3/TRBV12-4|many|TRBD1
CASSSTGYSDTQYF
TGTGCCAGCAGTTCGACAGGGTATTCAGATACGCAGTATTTT
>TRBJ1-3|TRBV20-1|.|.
CSAQEGRSGNTIYF
TGCAGTGCTCAAGAAGGGCGCTCTGGAAACACCATATATTTT
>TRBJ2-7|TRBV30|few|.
CAWGTGQYF
TGTGCCTGGGGGACTGGGCAGTACTTC
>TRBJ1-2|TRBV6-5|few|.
CASSYLDYDRAPSDNGYTF
TGTGCCAGCAGTTACTTGGATTACGACCGGGCCCCCTCTGATAATGGCTACACCTTC
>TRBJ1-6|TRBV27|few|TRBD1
CASSPGVGQGLNSPLHF
TGTGCCAGCAGCCCAGGGGTGGGACAGGGGCTCAATTCACCCCTCCACTTT
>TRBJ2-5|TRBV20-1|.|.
CSASRSEWGRETQYF
TGCAGTGCTAGCCGGTCGGAGTGGGGCCGGGAGACCCAGTACTTC
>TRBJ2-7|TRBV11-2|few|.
CASSLVSGGREQYF
TGTGCCAGCAGCTTAGTAAGTGGGGGTCGGGAGCAGTACTTC
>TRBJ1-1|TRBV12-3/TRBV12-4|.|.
CASSRNRAATEALF
TGTGCCAGCAGCCGAAACAGGGCGGCTACTGAAGCTCTCTTT
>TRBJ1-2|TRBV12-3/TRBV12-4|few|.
CASSPSNSNYGYTF
TGTGCCAGCAGTCCAAGTAATTCTAACTATGGCTACACCTTC
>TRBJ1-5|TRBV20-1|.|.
CSFWSQGWNQPQHF
TGCAGCTTTTGGTCCCAGGGCTGGAATCAGCCCCAGCATTTT
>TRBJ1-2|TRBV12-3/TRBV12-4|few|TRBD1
CASSQDRGLGGYTF
TGTGCCAGCAGCCAAGACAGGGGGCTTGGGGGCTACACCTTC
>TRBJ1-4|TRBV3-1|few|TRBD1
CASSQVQGAPNEKLFF
TGTGCCAGCAGCCAAGTACAGGGGGCGCCTAATGAAAAACTGTTTTTT
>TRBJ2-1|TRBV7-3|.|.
CASSPSRSAGEQFF
TGTGCCAGCAGCCCATCGCGGAGCGCTGGTGAGCAGTTCTTC
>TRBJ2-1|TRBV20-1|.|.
CSAYFHEQFF
TGCAGTGCCTACTTCCATGAGCAGTTCTTC
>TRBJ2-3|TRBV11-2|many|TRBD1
CASSLAGTGYPDTQYF
TGTGCCAGCAGCTTAGCCGGGACAGGGTACCCAGATACGCAGTATTTT
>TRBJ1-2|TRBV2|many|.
CASSEARMLNYGYTF
TGTGCCAGCAGTGAAGCGCGGATGCTAAACTATGGCTACACCTTC
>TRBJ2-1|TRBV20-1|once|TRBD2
CSASGTSGAGGFF
TGCAGTGCTAGCGGGACTAGCGGAGCCGGGGGGTTCTTC
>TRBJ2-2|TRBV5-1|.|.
CASSLAAAHTGELFF
TGCGCCAGCAGCTTGGCGGCAGCACACACCGGGGAGCTGTTTTTT
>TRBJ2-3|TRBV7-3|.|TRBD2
CASSLGGKRRADTQYF
TGTGCCAGCAGCTTGGGGGGGAAAAGACGTGCGGATACGCAGTATTTT
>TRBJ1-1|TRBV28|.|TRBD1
CASSLMNRGRAEAFF
TGTGCCAGCAGTTTAATGAACAGGGGGAGAGCTGAAGCTTTCTTT
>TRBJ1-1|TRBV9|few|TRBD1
CASSVVRGRDTEAFF
TGTGCCAGCAGCGTAGTCAGGGGGAGGGACACTGAAGCTTTCTTT
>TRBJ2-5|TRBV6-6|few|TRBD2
CASSYGAGGSSGKTQYF
TGTGCCAGCAGTTACGGGGCGGGCGGGAGCTCCGGAAAGACCCAGTACTTC
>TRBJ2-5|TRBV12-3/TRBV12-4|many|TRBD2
CASSFGGGETQYF
TGTGCCAGCAGTTTTGGGGGGGGAGAGACCCAGTACTTC
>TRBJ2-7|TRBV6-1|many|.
CASTHGGQTYEQYF
TGTGCCAGCACTCACGGGGGACAGACCTACGAGCAGTACTTC
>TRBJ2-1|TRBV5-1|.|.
CASSIGTARNNEQFF
TGCGCCAGCAGCATCGGTACGGCTAGAAACAATGAGCAGTTCTTC
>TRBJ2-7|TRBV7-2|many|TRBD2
CASSPTLAGGEQYF
TGTGCCAGCAGCCCAACACTAGCGGGAGGCGAGCAGTACTTC
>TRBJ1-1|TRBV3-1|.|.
CASSRGWTRNTEAFF
TGTGCCAGCAGCCGAGGTTGGACAAGGAACACTGAAGCTTTCTTT
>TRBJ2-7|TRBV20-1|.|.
CSARAAFPGGEQYF
TGCAGTGCTAGAGCGGCCTTCCCCGGTGGGGAGCAGTACTTC
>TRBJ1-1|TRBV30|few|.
CAWRTYGTEAFF
TGTGCCTGGAGGACATACGGAACTGAAGCTTTCTTT